This T cell receptor (beta chain) was captured in a study of technical replicates of blood from a few donors. Here immunoSEQ multiplex PCR was the method, and the copy in TCRdb shows in-frame clones only, minus some. The sample comprises about 75,000 clones, 75% to 95% of which are singletons, and approximately 0.34% rests with the top ten. With 3 bases clipped from V and 2 bases from J, the junction kept 4 bases outside the gene matches. This CDR3 region has 15 residues. Germline V gene sequence: CDR1 SGHVS, CDR2 FNYEAQ. The receptor was isolated from a human donor in good health. Some clones in this sample may be carry-over from other donors' samples. Sequenced input: T cells isolated from PBMCs. This chain uses TRBV7-6 with TRBJ2-3, with TRBD2 matching over 8 bases. The CDR3 reads CASSFLAGLTDTQYF. In nucleotides, the CDR3 is TGTGCCAGCAGCTTCTTAGCGGGACTCACAGATACGCAGTATTTT. The full variable domain, its missing parts supplied by reference TRBV7-6 and TRBJ2-3, is GAGVSQSPRYKVTKRGQDVALRCDPISGHVSLYWYRQALGQGPEFLTYFNYEAQQDKSGLPNDRFSAERPEGSISTLTIQRTEQRDSAMYRCASSFLAGLTDTQYFGPGTRLTVL.